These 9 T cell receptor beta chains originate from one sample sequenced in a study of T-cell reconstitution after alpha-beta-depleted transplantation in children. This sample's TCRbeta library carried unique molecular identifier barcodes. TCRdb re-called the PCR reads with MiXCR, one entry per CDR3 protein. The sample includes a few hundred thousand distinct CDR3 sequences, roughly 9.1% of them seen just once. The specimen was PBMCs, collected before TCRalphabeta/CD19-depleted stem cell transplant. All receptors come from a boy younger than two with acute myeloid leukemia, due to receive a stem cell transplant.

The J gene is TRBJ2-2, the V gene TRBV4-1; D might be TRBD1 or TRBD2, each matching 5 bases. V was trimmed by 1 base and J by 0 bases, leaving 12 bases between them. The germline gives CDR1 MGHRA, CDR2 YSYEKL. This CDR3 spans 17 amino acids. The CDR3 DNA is TGCGCCAGCAGCCAAGGGGACGGTGGTGCGAACACCGGGGAGCTGTTTTTT. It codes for CASSQGDGGANTGELFF.

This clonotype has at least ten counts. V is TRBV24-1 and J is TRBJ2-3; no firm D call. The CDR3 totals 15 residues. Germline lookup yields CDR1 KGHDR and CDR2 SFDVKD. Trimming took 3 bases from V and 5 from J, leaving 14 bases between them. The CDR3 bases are TGTGCCACCAGTGATCCGGGCCGGTGGGGAGATACGCAGTATTTT. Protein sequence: CATSDPGRWGDTQYF.

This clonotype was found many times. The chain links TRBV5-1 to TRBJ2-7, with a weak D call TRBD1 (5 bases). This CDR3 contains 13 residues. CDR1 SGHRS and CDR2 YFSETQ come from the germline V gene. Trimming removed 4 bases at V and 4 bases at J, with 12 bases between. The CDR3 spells CASSKDTRYEQYF. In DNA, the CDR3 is TGCGCCAGCAGCAAGGACACGAGATACGAGCAGTACTTC. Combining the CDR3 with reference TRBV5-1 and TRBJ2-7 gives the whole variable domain KAGVTQTPRYLIKTRGQQVTLSCSPISGHRSVSWYQQTPGQGLQFLFEYFSETQRNKGNFPGRFSGRQFSNSRSEMNVSTLELGDSALYLCASSKDTRYEQYFGPGTRLTVT.

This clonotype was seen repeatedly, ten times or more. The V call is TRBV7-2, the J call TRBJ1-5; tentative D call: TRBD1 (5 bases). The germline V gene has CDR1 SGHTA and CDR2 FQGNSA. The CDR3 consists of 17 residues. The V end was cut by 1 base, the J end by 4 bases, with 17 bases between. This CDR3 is CASSLGSQGPRNQPQHF. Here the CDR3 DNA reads TGTGCCAGCAGCTTAGGTTCTCAGGGTCCAAGGAATCAGCCCCAGCATTTT.

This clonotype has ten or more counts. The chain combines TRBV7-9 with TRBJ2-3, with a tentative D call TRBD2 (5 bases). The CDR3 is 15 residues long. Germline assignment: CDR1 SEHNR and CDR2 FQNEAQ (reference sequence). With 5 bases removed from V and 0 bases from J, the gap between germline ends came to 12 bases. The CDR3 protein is CASSRAVSSTDTQYF. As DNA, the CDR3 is TGTGCCAGCAGCCGAGCGGTTTCTAGCACAGATACGCAGTATTTT. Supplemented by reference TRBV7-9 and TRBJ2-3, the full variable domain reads DTGVSQNPRHKITKRGQNVTFRCDPISEHNRLYWYRQTLGQGPEFLTYFQNEAQLEKSRLLSDRFSAERPKGSFSTLEIQRTEQGDSAMYLCASSRAVSSTDTQYFGPGTRLTVL.

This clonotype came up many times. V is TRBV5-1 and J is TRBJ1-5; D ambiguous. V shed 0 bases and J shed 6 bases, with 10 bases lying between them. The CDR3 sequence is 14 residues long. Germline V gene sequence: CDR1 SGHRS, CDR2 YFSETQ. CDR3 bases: TGCGCCAGCAGCTTGGACCGGGCAACTCAGCCCCAGCATTTT. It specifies CASSLDRATQPQHF.

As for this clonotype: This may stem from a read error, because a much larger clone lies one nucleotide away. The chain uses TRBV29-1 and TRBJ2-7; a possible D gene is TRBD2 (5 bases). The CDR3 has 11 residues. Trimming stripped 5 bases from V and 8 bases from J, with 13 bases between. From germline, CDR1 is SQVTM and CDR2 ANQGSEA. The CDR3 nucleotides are TGCAGCGTTCCGAGGGCCGAGCAGCAGTACTTC. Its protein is CSVPRAEQQYF.

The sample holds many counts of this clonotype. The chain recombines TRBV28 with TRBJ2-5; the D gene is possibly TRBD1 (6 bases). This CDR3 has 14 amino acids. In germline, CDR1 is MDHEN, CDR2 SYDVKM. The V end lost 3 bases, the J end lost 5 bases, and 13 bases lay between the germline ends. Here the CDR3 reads CASSFRGSGETQYF. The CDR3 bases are TGTGCCAGCAGTTTCAGGGGCTCAGGGGAGACCCAGTACTTC.

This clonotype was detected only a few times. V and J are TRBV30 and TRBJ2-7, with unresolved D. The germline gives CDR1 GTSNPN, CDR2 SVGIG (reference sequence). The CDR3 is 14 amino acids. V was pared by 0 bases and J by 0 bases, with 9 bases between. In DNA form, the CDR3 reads TGTGCCTGGAGTGTACCTAGGAGCTCCTACGAGCAGTACTTC. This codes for CAWSVPRSSYEQYF.